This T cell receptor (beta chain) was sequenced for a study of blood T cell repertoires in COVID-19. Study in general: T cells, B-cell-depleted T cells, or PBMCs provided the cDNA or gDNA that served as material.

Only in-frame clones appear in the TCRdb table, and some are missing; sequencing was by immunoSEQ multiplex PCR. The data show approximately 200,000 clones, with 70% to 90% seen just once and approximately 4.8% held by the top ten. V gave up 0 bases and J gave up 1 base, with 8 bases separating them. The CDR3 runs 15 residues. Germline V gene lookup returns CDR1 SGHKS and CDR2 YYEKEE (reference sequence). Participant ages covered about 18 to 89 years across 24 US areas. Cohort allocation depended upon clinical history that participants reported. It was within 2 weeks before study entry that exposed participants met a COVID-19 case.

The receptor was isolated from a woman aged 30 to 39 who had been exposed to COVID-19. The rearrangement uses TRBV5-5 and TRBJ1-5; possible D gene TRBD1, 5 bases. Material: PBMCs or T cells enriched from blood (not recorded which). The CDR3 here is CASSLGAGSNQPQHF. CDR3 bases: TGTGCCAGCAGCTTGGGTGCAGGGAGCAATCAGCCCCAGCATTTT.